The T cell receptor beta chain under discussion was sequenced for a study of cytomegalovirus exposure and HLA in healthy donors. Study-level background: The 110 or so validation repertoires used a platform that matched the one used for the roughly 700 first-cohort repertoires, as a later analysis reported.

About this clone itself: Its antigen is unidentified.

Study results and caveats: Later, an analysis found that TCR clusters from the first cohort tended to co-occur in the 120 validation repertoires. CMV antigen specificity was confirmed in vitro for three CMV-associated chains. The study designated some 180 TCR beta chains cytomegalovirus-associated.

Profiling relied on immunoSEQ multiplex PCR, and the TCRdb table lists in-frame clones only, not all of them. The sample has fewer than 150,000 clones, roughly 88% seen once. Germline CDR1 reads LNHNV; CDR2 reads YYDKDF (reference sequence). Trimming left V 1 base short and J 5 bases short, with 9 bases between. The CDR3 loop spans 14 amino acids. The sequencing sample was made of PBMCs. V and J are TRBV15 and TRBJ1-5; the D is unclear. This receptor was obtained from a man younger than 35 in good health and CMV-seronegative. Written as DNA, the CDR3 is TGTGCCACCAGCAGAGTAACAGATGATCAGCCCCAGCATTTT. Residues: CATSRVTDDQPQHF.